The 24 T cell receptor beta chains presented below share a single source sample, sequenced in a study of molecular identifiers for immune sequencing clone quantification. TCRdb independently ran MiXCR on the PCR reads; one entry per CDR3 protein. This table has more than 9,000 distinct CDR3 sequences, roughly a fifth appearing once. The sequenced material came from naive CD8+ T cells from blood, with Jurkat cell RNA spiked in. Subset denoted: FACS-sorted CD8+CD4-CCR7+CD45RA+ naive T cells. These TCRs come from a human donor in good health. Some libraries in this study had Jurkat cell RNA spiked in.

In its sample, this clonotype ranks as medium-sized. This chain uses TRBV11-2 with TRBJ2-3, with 8 bases lining up with TRBD1. Trimming cost V 5 bases and J 7 bases; bases outside gene matches: 14. The CDR3 runs 16 residues. Germline V gives CDR1 SGHAT, CDR2 FQNNGV. CDR3 bases: TGTGCCAGCAGCATCCGTGTGACAGGGGATAGGTATACGCAGTATTTT. Its protein product is CASSIRVTGDRYTQYF. The entire variable domain, with the rest obtained from reference TRBV11-2 and TRBJ2-3, is as follows: EAGVAQSPRYKIIEKRQSVAFWCNPISGHATLYWYQQILGQGPKLLIQFQNNGVVDDSQLPKDRFSAERLKGVDSTLKIQPAKLEDSAVYLCASSIRVTGDRYTQYFGPGTRLTVL.

Judged by abundance, this clonotype is medium-sized. The CDR3 nucleotides read TGTGCCAGCAGCTCCTCCCGAAAATACAGCTATGGCTACACCTTC. Amino acids: CASSSSRKYSYGYTF. The gene calls are TRBV7-9 and TRBJ1-2; D is undetermined. The germline CDR1 and CDR2 sequences are SEHNR and FQNEAQ (reference sequence). The CDR3 contains 15 residues. The V and J ends lost 4 bases and 4 bases respectively, with 16 bases between them.

This clonotype is judged medium-sized (0.01 to 0.1%). The rearrangement joins TRBV6-1 to TRBJ2-7; D is ambiguous. Germline V gene data show CDR1 as MNHNS and CDR2 as SASEGT. Trimming stripped 0 bases from V and 3 bases from J, with 6 bases between. CDR3 size: 13 residues. The DNA of the CDR3 is TGTGCCAGCAGTGAAGCCAGACTCTACGAGCAGTACTTC. This encodes CASSEARLYEQYF.

This clonotype was detected many times. The rearrangement links TRBV12-3 or TRBV12-4 to TRBJ2-7, with TRBD2 matching 12 bases. The V segment lost 5 bases and the J segment 2 bases; nucleotides outside the gene matches: 4. The CDR3 consists of 15 residues. CDR3 nucleotides: TGTGCCAGCAGTCCCCCTAGCGGGGGGGCCTACGAGCAGTACTTC. Protein product: CASSPPSGGAYEQYF.

This clonotype is deemed medium-sized (0.01 to 0.1%). The chain links TRBV5-4 to TRBJ2-5, with 10 bases identical to TRBD1. The V gene end was trimmed by 4 bases and the J gene end by 6 bases; junction bases not matched to a gene: 6. Germline CDR1 reads SGHNT; CDR2 reads YYREEE (reference sequence). This CDR3 is 14 amino acids long. CDR3 DNA: TGTGCCAGCAGCCCGTTGACAGGGGGCAAGACCCAGTACTTC. Amino acid sequence: CASSPLTGGKTQYF.

The chain couples TRBV12-3 or TRBV12-4 to TRBJ1-1; 12 bases map to TRBD1. Unmatched junction bases numbered 9, after V lost 6 bases and J lost 7 bases. The CDR3 length is 15 residues. The CDR3 is CASRTGTGGPSEAFF. The CDR3 region has the DNA TGTGCCAGCAGAACCGGGACAGGGGGCCCGAGTGAAGCTTTCTTT.

This clonotype was counted many times. This chain uses TRBV12-3 or TRBV12-4 with TRBJ2-6; D is perhaps TRBD1 (5 bases). This CDR3 contains 15 residues. Trimming pared 6 bases from V and 2 bases from J, leaving 11 bases between. The CDR3 is CASRPVGPGANVLTF. The DNA of the CDR3 is TGTGCCAGCAGGCCAGTGGGGCCTGGGGCCAACGTCCTGACTTTC.

Within the sample, this clonotype is medium-sized (0.01 to 0.1%). The V gene is TRBV4-1, the J gene TRBJ1-1, with D perhaps TRBD1 (5 bases). Germline-derived CDR1 and CDR2 are MGHRA and YSYEKL. V was clipped by 6 bases and J by 4 bases, with 12 bases between them. This CDR3 is built from 13 residues. The CDR3 here is CASSQMGRTEAFF. The CDR3 coding sequence is TGCGCCAGCAGTCAAATGGGGCGCACTGAAGCTTTCTTT.

This clonotype is labeled medium-sized. The V call is TRBV20-1, the J call TRBJ2-3; D remains unclear. Per germline, CDR1 DFQATT and CDR2 SNEGSKA (reference sequence). The germline V and J ends were trimmed by 0 bases and 8 bases, with 9 bases remaining between them. This CDR3 region has 12 residues. The CDR3 is CSARDLTVTQYF. The CDR3 nucleotides are TGCAGTGCTAGAGATCTCACTGTTACGCAGTATTTT.

The gene calls are TRBV27 and TRBJ1-1; 9 positions agree with TRBD1. Germline CDR1 MNHEY, CDR2 SMNVEV (reference sequence). With V trimmed by 6 bases and J by 5 bases, 7 bases remained unmatched. This CDR3 comprises 14 residues. In DNA, the CDR3 is TGTGCCAGCAGACCAAACAGGGGGCTGACTGAAGCTTTCTTT. It yields the protein CASRPNRGLTEAFF.

This clonotype was counted ten times or more. The rearrangement joins TRBV5-4 to TRBJ2-7; 7 bases line up with TRBD1. The CDR3 is 14 amino acids. The V segment lost 2 bases and the J segment 6 bases; nucleotides outside the gene matches: 8. Germline CDR1 SGHNT, CDR2 YYREEE (reference sequence). CDR3 protein: CASSFKGAISEQYF. CDR3 nucleotide sequence: TGTGCCAGCAGCTTTAAGGGGGCTATCAGCGAGCAGTACTTC.

In its sample, this clonotype is medium-sized. The V and J genes are TRBV6-2 or TRBV6-3 and TRBJ2-1; possibly TRBD2 for D (5 bases). The CDR3 spans 14 residues. V lost 0 bases and J lost 8, with 11 bases in between. Germline lookup yields CDR1 MNHEY and CDR2 SVGEGT. The chain's CDR3 is CASSYSSYGDEQFF. CDR3 nucleotide sequence: TGTGCCAGCAGTTACTCGAGTTACGGGGATGAGCAGTTCTTC.

This clonotype is labeled medium-sized. This chain joins TRBV20-1 and TRBJ2-3; 9 positions match TRBD2. Germline V CDR1 and CDR2: DFQATT, SNEGSKA (reference sequence). The V gene end was trimmed by 0 bases and the J gene end by 1 base; junction bases not matched to a gene: 2. The CDR3 totals 15 residues. As DNA, the CDR3 is TGCAGTGCTAGAGAGGAGCGGGAGGGCACAGATACGCAGTATTTT. Its protein product is CSAREEREGTDTQYF.

This clonotype showed up just a few times. It may be a read error: a sequence one base away is much more abundant. The CDR3 coding sequence is TGTGCCAGCAACCCTGGGTACAGTTTCGACACAGATACGCAGTATTTT. This translates into CASNPGYSFDTDTQYF. The gene calls are TRBV11-2 and TRBJ2-3, with D hard to call. From germline, CDR1 is SGHAT and CDR2 FQNNGV. The CDR3 is 16 amino acids. V was clipped by 7 bases and J by 2 bases, with 19 bases between them.

The chain carries TRBV19 and TRBJ2-1; D remains unclear. This CDR3 has 14 residues. Trimming removed 5 bases from V and 0 bases from J, with 8 bases in between. Germline values: CDR1 LNHDA, CDR2 SQIVND (reference sequence). The CDR3 loop is CASSPDLSYNEQFF. Written as DNA, the CDR3 is TGTGCCAGTAGTCCGGACCTCTCCTACAATGAGCAGTTCTTC. The full variable domain, its missing parts supplied by reference TRBV19 and TRBJ2-1, is DGGITQSPKYLFRKEGQNVTLSCEQNLNHDAMYWYRQDPGQGLRLIYYSQIVNDFQKGDIAEGYSVSREKKESFPLTVTSAQKNPTAFYLCASSPDLSYNEQFFGPGTRLTVL.

By proportion, this clonotype is medium-sized. The rearrangement joins TRBV7-9 to TRBJ2-4; TRBD1 might be the D (6 bases). The V gene lost 5 bases and the J gene lost 3 bases, with 14 bases spanning the gap. Per the germline V gene, CDR1 is SEHNR and CDR2 is FQNEAQ (reference sequence). The CDR3 consists of 15 residues. The DNA for the CDR3 is TGTGCCAGCAGCCTCCAAGGACAGCGCAAAAACATTCAGTACTTC. Protein sequence: CASSLQGQRKNIQYF.

This clonotype was recorded many times. V usage is TRBV5-5 and J usage is TRBJ1-2; D remains unclear. Germline CDR1 reads SGHKS; CDR2 reads YYEKEE (reference sequence). Trimming stripped 1 base from V and 2 bases from J, with 18 bases between. The CDR3 is 17 residues long. The CDR3 sequence: CASSLWVLRETNYGYTF. The CDR3 DNA is TGTGCCAGCAGCTTGTGGGTCCTCCGGGAAACAAACTATGGCTACACCTTC.

In its sample, this clonotype is medium-sized. This rearrangement joins TRBV7-9 to TRBJ2-1, with 12 bases aligning to TRBD1. The germline V gene encodes CDR1 SEHNR and CDR2 FQNEAQ (reference sequence). This CDR3 has 15 residues. V lost 4 bases and J lost 7; bases outside the gene matches: 5. CDR3 bases: TGTGCCAGCAGCTCGGGACAGGGGGCGTATAATGAGCAGTTCTTC. As protein: CASSSGQGAYNEQFF.

This clonotype qualifies as medium-sized. The gene calls are TRBV7-9 and TRBJ2-2; 9 bases match TRBD1. The CDR3 sequence is 15 residues long. V gave up 5 bases and J gave up 7 bases; unmatched junction bases: 8. CDR1 and CDR2 (germline): SEHNR, FQNEAQ (reference sequence). The CDR3, as DNA: TGTGCCAGCAGCCCCCGGGACAGGGTCGTCGGGGAGCTGTTTTTT. Its protein product is CASSPRDRVVGELFF. Looking up the rest from reference TRBV7-9 and TRBJ2-2 gives the full variable domain: DTGVSQNPRHKITKRGQNVTFRCDPISEHNRLYWYRQTLGQGPEFLTYFQNEAQLEKSRLLSDRFSAERPKGSFSTLEIQRTEQGDSAMYLCASSPRDRVVGELFFGEGSRLTVL.

There are many counts of this clonotype. This chain joins TRBV2 and TRBJ2-5; 9 nucleotides match TRBD2. The germline gives CDR1 SNHLY, CDR2 FYNNEI. The CDR3 covers 17 residues. V lost 1 base to trimming and J lost 7 bases; unmatched junction nucleotides: 13. The CDR3 loop is CASSEGAGGPPLGTQYF. The DNA for the CDR3 is TGTGCCAGCAGTGAAGGAGCGGGGGGACCACCGCTGGGGACCCAGTACTTC.

This clonotype was recorded at least ten times. V and J are TRBV11-2 and TRBJ1-1, with D possibly TRBD1 on 5 matching bases. The CDR3 contains 12 residues. The V end lost 5 bases, the J end lost 8 bases, and 12 bases lay between the germline ends. Per the germline V gene, CDR1 is SGHAT and CDR2 is FQNNGV. CDR3 DNA sequence: TGTGCCAGCAGCGTCAGCCGGGACGAAGCTTTCTTT. Its translation is CASSVSRDEAFF.

At least ten counts were recorded for this clonotype. V is TRBV27 and J is TRBJ2-2; D gene unclear. Per germline, CDR1 MNHEY and CDR2 SMNVEV (reference sequence). Trimming left V 3 bases short and J 6 bases short, with 5 bases between. The CDR3 is 12 amino acids. CDR3 nucleotides: TGTGCCAGCAGTTTGCAGGCCGGGGAGCTGTTTTTT. This translates into CASSLQAGELFF.

This clonotype is medium-sized within its sample. DNA for the CDR3: TGTGCCAGCAGTTACGGGGACAGGGGTATTAATGAGCAGTTCTTC. Protein: CASSYGDRGINEQFF. V usage is TRBV6-5 and J usage is TRBJ2-1; TRBD1 matches 10 bases. The CDR3 is 15 residues long. J lost 7 bases, V lost 2 bases, and 5 bases had no gene match. Germline assignment: CDR1 MNHEY and CDR2 SVGAGI.

Within the sample, this clonotype is medium-sized. The chain couples TRBV2 to TRBJ2-4; 10 bases map to TRBD1. V lost 2 bases, J lost 5 bases, and 6 bases stayed unmatched. Looked up from germline, CDR1 is SNHLY and CDR2 is FYNNEI. CDR3 length: 16 amino acids. The CDR3 loop is CASSERTGGSQNIQYF. The CDR3 DNA reads TGTGCCAGCAGTGAAAGGACAGGGGGTAGCCAAAACATTCAGTACTTC.